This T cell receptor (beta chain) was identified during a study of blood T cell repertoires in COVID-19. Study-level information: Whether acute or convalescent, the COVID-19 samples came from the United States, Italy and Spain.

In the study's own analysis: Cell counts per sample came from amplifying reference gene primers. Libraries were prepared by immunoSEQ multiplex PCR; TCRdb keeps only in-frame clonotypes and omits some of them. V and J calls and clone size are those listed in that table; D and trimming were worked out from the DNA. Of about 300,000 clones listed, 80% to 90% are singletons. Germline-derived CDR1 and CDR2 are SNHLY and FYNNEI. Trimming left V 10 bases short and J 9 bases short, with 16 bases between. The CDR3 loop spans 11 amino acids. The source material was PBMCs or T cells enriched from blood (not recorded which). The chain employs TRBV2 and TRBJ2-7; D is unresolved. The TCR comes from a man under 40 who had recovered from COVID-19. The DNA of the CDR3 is TGTGCCACAAGCTTCGAGGTTCGGCAGTACTTC. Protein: CATSFEVRQYF.